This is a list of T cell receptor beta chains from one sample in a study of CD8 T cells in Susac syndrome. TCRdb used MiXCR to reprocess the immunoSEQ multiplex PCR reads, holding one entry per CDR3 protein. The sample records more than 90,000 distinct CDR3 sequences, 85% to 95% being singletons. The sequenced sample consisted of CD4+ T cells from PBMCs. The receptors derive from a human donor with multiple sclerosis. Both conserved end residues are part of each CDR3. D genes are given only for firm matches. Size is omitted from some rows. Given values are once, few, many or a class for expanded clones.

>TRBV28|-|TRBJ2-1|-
TGTGCCAGCAGTTTAACGGAAAATGAGCAGTTCTTC
CASSLTENEQFF
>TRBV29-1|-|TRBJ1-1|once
TGCAGCGTTTCTCCCAGGGTGACTGAAGCTTTCTTT
CSVSPRVTEAFF
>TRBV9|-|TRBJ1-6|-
TGTGCCAGCAGCGTCGGACATAATACGTCACCCCTCCACTTT
CASSVGHNTSPLHF
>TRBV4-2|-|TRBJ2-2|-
TGTGCCAGCAGCCAAGAAGATAGGGCCTTTTTCACCGGGGAGCTGTTTTTT
CASSQEDRAFFTGELFF
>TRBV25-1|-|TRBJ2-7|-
TGTGCCAGCAGTGAAGGTACAGGGTGCCTCTTC
CASSEGTGCLF
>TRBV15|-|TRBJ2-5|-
TGTGCCACCAGCAGAGGGGAGACAGCCCAAGAGACCCAGTACTTC
CATSRGETAQETQYF
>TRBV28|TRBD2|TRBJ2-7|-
TGTGCCAGCAGTTCCCCGGGCGGGGGGAAGGCTTACGAGCAGTACTTC
CASSSPGGGKAYEQYF
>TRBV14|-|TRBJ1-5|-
TGTGCCAGCAGCTACAGCCGGAATCAGCCCCAGCATTTT
CASSYSRNQPQHF
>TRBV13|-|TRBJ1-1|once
TGTGCCAGCAGCTTAGGACCTAAAGCTTTCTTT
CASSLGPKAFF
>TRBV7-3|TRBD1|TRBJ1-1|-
TGTGCCAGCAGCTTATCGCAGGGGGGGACTGAAGCTTTCTTT
CASSLSQGGTEAFF
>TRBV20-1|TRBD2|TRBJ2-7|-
TGCAGTGCTAGACTAGCGGGGGCCAGGGGTTCCTACGAGCAGTACTTC
CSARLAGARGSYEQYF
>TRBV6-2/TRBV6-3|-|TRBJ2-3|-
TGTGCCAGCAGTGACAGCACAGATACGCAGTATTTT
CASSDSTDTQYF
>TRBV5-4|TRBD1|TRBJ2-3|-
TGTGCCAGCAAAACAGGGGGAGGTGGCACAGATACGCAGTATTTT
CASKTGGGGTDTQYF
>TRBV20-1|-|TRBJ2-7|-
TGCAGTGCTAGAAAGGGACTGGGCAGAGTCGAGCAGTACTTC
CSARKGLGRVEQYF
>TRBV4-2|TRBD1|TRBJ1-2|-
TGTGCCAGCACCCCGGGACAGGGGGCCAACTATGGCTACACCTTC
CASTPGQGANYGYTF
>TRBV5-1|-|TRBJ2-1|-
TGCGCCAGCAGCGTCGGTTCCGTCTTGGGTGAGCAGTTCTTC
CASSVGSVLGEQFF
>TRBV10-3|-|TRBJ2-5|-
TGTGCCATCAGTCGGGGTCCCGCGGGTGAGACCCAGTACTTC
CAISRGPAGETQYF
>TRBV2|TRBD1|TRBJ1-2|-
TGTGCCAGCAGGCCCCAGACAGGGGGCTTGTCTGGCTACACCTTC
CASRPQTGGLSGYTF
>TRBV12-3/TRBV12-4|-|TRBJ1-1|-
TGTGCCAGCAGTTTTATGGGGGGCGCGACTGAAGCTTTCTTT
CASSFMGGATEAFF
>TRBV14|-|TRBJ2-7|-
TGTGCCAGCAGCCAAGTAGGGAACTACGAGCAGTACTTC
CASSQVGNYEQYF
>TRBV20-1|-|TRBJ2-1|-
TGCAGTGCTAGCGGGCTGGCCCACGACAAGGGGCAGTTCTTC
CSASGLAHDKGQFF
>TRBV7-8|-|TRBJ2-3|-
TGTGCCACCCATTATAGCTTTTCGGGGTTCACAGATACGCAGTATTTT
CATHYSFSGFTDTQYF
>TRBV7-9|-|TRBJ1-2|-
TGTGCCAGCAGCTTAGGGGGGCAGGACTATGGCTACACCTTC
CASSLGGQDYGYTF
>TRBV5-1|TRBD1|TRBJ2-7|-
TGCGCCAGCAGCTTGCGCGGGGTAGGGCAGGGGGCGATCGAGCAGTACTTC
CASSLRGVGQGAIEQYF
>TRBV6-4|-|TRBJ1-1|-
TGTGCCAGCAGTGAGTCTAGGGAGGGTGAAGCTTTCTTT
CASSESREGEAFF
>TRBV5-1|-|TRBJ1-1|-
TGCGCCAGCAGCCCCTTCGGTTGGGGCGGGGGAGGAGAAGCTTTCTTT
CASSPFGWGGGGEAFF
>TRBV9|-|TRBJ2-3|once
TGTGCCAGCAGCGTAGACCACAGGAGCACAGATACGCAGTATTTT
CASSVDHRSTDTQYF
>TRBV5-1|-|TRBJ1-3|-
TGCGCCAGCTTCCAGGGAACCCCTGGAAACACCATATATTTT
CASFQGTPGNTIYF
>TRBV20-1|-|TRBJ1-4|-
TGCAGTGCTCTAATCCCCTACAGGGAGGAACTGTTTTTT
CSALIPYREELFF
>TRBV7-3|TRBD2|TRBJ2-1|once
TGTGCCAGCAGCTTAGGTCGGGGGGGCTATGAGCAGTTCTTC
CASSLGRGGYEQFF
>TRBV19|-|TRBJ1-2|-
TGTGCCAGTAGTATTTATTCAGGTGTTTATGGCTACACCTTC
CASSIYSGVYGYTF
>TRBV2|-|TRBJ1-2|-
TGTGCCAGCAGTGCCGAGAGAGGGAGCTATGGCTACACCTTC
CASSAERGSYGYTF
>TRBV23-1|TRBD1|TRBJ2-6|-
TGCGCCAGCAGCATCCCCCGGGACAGGCGTTCGAGGGGGGCCAACGTCCTGACTTTC
CASSIPRDRRSRGANVLTF
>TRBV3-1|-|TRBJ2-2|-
TGTGCCAGCAGCCAACAGGGAGGCGGCGGGGAGCTGTTTTTT
CASSQQGGGGELFF
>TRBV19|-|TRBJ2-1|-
TGTGCCAGTAGTACCCAAGCGAGCTCCTACAATGAGCAGTTCTTC
CASSTQASSYNEQFF
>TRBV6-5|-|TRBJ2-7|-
TGTGCCAGCAGTTACGTTGTTGGGATCTACGAGCAGTACTTC
CASSYVVGIYEQYF
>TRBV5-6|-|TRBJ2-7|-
TGTGCCAGCAGCACGACAGCAAATAAGCAGTACTTC
CASSTTANKQYF
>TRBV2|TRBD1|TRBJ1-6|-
TGTGCCAGCAGTGGACAGGGCCCGAGCTCCTATAATTCACCCCTCCACTTT
CASSGQGPSSYNSPLHF
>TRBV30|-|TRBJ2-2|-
TGTGCCTGGAGTGTAGGTTGGGGACCCGGGGAGCTGTTTTTT
CAWSVGWGPGELFF
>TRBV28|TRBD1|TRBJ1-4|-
TGTGCCAGCAGTTCTCACAGGGGGCGAGAAAAACTGTTTTTT
CASSSHRGREKLFF
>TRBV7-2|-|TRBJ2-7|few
TGTGCCAGCAGTTTAGTGGGCTACGAGCAGTACTTC
CASSLVGYEQYF
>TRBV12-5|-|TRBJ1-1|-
TGTGCTAGTGGCCCCCGCGGGACGATGAACACTGAAGCTTTCTTT
CASGPRGTMNTEAFF
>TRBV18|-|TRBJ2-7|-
TGTGCCAGCTCACCACCGAACAGGGTTGCCTACGAGCAGTACTTC
CASSPPNRVAYEQYF
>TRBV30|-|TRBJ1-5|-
TGTGCCTGGAATGGGGCGAGCAATCAGCCCCAGCATTTT
CAWNGASNQPQHF